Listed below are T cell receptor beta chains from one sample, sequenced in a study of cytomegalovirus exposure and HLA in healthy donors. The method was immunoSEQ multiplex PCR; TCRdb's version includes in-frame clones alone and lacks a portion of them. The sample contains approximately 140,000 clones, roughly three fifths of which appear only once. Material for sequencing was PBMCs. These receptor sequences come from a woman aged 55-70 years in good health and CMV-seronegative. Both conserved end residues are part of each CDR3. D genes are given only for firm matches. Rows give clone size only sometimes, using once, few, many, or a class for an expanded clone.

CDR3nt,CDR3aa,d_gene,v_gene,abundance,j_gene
TGCAGTGCTACGGACTTCAATGAGCAGTTCTTC,CSATDFNEQFF,.,TRBV20-1,.,TRBJ2-1
TGTGCCAGCAGCGGAGCCGGGAGCTACACCGGGGAGCTGTTTTTT,CASSGAGSYTGELFF,.,TRBV9,.,TRBJ2-2
TGCGCCAGCAGCTTGACAGGTTCGAACACTGAAGCTTTCTTT,CASSLTGSNTEAFF,.,TRBV5-1,.,TRBJ1-1
TGTGCCATCAAGCGATTGGGGGGGGACACTGAAGCTTTCTTT,CAIKRLGGDTEAFF,.,TRBV10-3,.,TRBJ1-1
TGTGCCAGCAGTAAGGACATAGAGACCCAGTACTTC,CASSKDIETQYF,.,TRBV28,.,TRBJ2-5
TGTGCCAGCAGCCCCCCCGGGACAGGGAAAGTCTATGGCTACACCTTC,CASSPPGTGKVYGYTF,TRBD1,TRBV28,.,TRBJ1-2
TGCGCCAGCAGCACGGACAGGGGGCTTCTCTCTGGGGCCAACGTCCTGACTTTC,CASSTDRGLLSGANVLTF,TRBD1,TRBV5-1,few,TRBJ2-6
TGTGCCAGCAGTTTAACCCGGCTCCAGGGGACCCAGTACTTC,CASSLTRLQGTQYF,.,TRBV28,.,TRBJ2-5
TGTGCCACCCTCGGACAGGCCGTAATTAACTATGGCTACACCTTC,CATLGQAVINYGYTF,TRBD1,TRBV10-3,.,TRBJ1-2
TGTGCCAGCAGCTTCCTGACTAGCGGGGGTTCCGGGGAGCTGTTTTTT,CASSFLTSGGSGELFF,TRBD2,TRBV7-2,.,TRBJ2-2
TGTGCCAGCAGCTCCGGCTACGAGCAGTACTTC,CASSSGYEQYF,.,TRBV9,.,TRBJ2-7
TGTGCCAGCAGCCAATTATTGAACACTGAAGCTTTCTTT,CASSQLLNTEAFF,.,TRBV14,few,TRBJ1-1
TGTGCCAGCAGTGAACTACGCTCTGGGGCCAACGTCCTGACTTTC,CASSELRSGANVLTF,.,TRBV6-1,.,TRBJ2-6
TGCAGCGTTACCCCCGCCGGGGGATGGGGCACTGAAGCTTTCTTT,CSVTPAGGWGTEAFF,.,TRBV29-1,.,TRBJ1-1
TGTGCCAGCAGCCCGGAAATGCTAGCGGGAGGGCGCGAGCAGTACTTC,CASSPEMLAGGREQYF,TRBD2,TRBV7-2,once,TRBJ2-7
TGTGCCAGCAGTTTACTCCGGGTGTGGTGGTCCCAGCATTTT,CASSLLRVWWSQHF,.,TRBV28,.,TRBJ1-5
TGTGCCAGCAGCATTAGCGGGGGGGCCTACAATGAGCAGTTCTTC,CASSISGGAYNEQFF,TRBD2,TRBV7-2,.,TRBJ2-1
TGTGCCAGCAGCCCCGTGGGACAGGGGTCGCACGAGCAGTACTTC,CASSPVGQGSHEQYF,TRBD1,TRBV5-4,few,TRBJ2-7
TGTGCCAGCAGCCGGACAGGGGTCCAGCCCCAGCATTTT,CASSRTGVQPQHF,TRBD1,TRBV7-9,few,TRBJ1-5
TGTGCCAGCAGCCTATCGACAGGGGGGGAAAAACTGTTTTTT,CASSLSTGGEKLFF,TRBD1,TRBV11-2,few,TRBJ1-4
TGTGCCAGCAGTTTAGGGGGCGTACAGGGCACTGAAGCTTTCTTT,CASSLGGVQGTEAFF,.,TRBV28,.,TRBJ1-1
TGTGCCAGCAGTTACCCGTCCCCATACTCGTCAGCTTTCTTT,CASSYPSPYSSAFF,.,TRBV6-6,.,TRBJ1-1